This entry lists 5 T cell receptor beta chains sequenced from one sample in a study of T cell responses to AZD1222 COVID-19 vaccine. The table came from immunoSEQ multiplex PCR; TCRdb's copy has only in-frame clones and leaves some out. The sample contains about 18,000 clones, more than 80% of which appear only once. The sample in question was peripheral blood, obtained 28 days after the second AZD1222 dose. The receptors derive from an adult who received the AZD1222 COVID-19 vaccine.

This clone was recorded a few times. In DNA form, the CDR3 reads TGTGCCAGCAGTTATGTACCTGGGGCCAACGTCCTGACTTTC. Its protein is CASSYVPGANVLTF. V and J are TRBV6-5 and TRBJ2-6; D gene unclear. CDR3 length: 14 amino acids. Trimming took off 3 bases at V and 2 bases at J, with 5 bases between the two ends. Per germline, CDR1 MNHEY and CDR2 SVGAGI.

As to this clone: The junction differs from germline at one of its ends, possibly a read error. The V call is TRBV6-5, the J call TRBJ1-5, with 7 nucleotides matching TRBD1. The CDR3 contains 13 residues. Per the germline V gene, CDR1 is MNHEY and CDR2 is SVGAGI. The CDR3 nucleotides read TGTGCGAGCAACCAGGGGGTTGATCAGCCCCAGCATTTT. This gives the protein CASNQGVDQPQHF.

CDR3 DNA sequence: TGCAGCGCATCTCTGGGGTCCACCCGTGGCACTGAAGCTTTCTTT. Protein sequence: CSASLGSTRGTEAFF. This sequence joins TRBV29-1 and TRBJ1-1; D gene unclear. V was shortened by 7 bases and J by 4 bases, with 22 bases between the two germline ends. The germline V gene has CDR1 SQVTM and CDR2 ANQGSEA. The CDR3 length is 15 residues.

The chain joins TRBV23-1 to TRBJ1-1; 7 nucleotides agree with TRBD1. TRBV23-1 is placed among ORFs of uncertain function. The length of the CDR3 is 19 residues. V dropped 3 bases and J dropped 0; count of bases not matched to a gene: 16. This CDR3 reads CASSHERDRSRVMNTEAFF. The CDR3 DNA reads as TGCGCCAGCAGTCACGAGCGGGACAGATCTCGTGTGATGAACACTGAAGCTTTCTTT.

The table lists this clone with a count of one. The rearrangement uses TRBV5-5 and TRBJ1-5; TRBD1 might be the D (6 bases). The CDR3 is 16 residues long. CDR1 and CDR2 (germline): SGHKS, YYEKEE (reference sequence). The germline V and J ends were trimmed by 1 base and 3 bases, with 14 bases remaining between them. The CDR3 DNA reads TGTGCCAGCAGCTTGACCGCGGGACATATCAATCAGCCCCAGCATTTT. Protein product: CASSLTAGHINQPQHF.